This passage covers 8 T cell receptor beta chains from one sample sequenced in a study of STAT5B mutations in CD4+ large granular lymphocyte leukemia. Only in-frame clones appear in the TCRdb table, and some are missing; sequencing was by immunoSEQ multiplex PCR. Here the sample spans 20,000 to 25,000 clones, roughly 78% being singletons. The specimen was CD4+ T cells from blood buffy coats. The receptors stem from a human donor in good health.

The chain joins TRBV5-4 to TRBJ2-3; 7 positions match TRBD1. The germline gives CDR1 SGHNT, CDR2 YYREEE (reference sequence). The CDR3 extends over 14 amino acids. With 0 bases clipped from V and 5 bases from J, the junction kept 3 bases outside the gene matches. CDR3 in amino acids: CASSLVGDRDTQYF. The CDR3, as DNA: TGTGCCAGCAGCTTGGTTGGGGACAGAGATACGCAGTATTTT. The variable domain in full, completed from reference TRBV5-4 and TRBJ2-3, reads ETGVTQSPTHLIKTRGQQVTLRCSSQSGHNTVSWYQQALGQGPQFIFQYYREEENGRGNFPPRFSGLQFPNYSSELNVNALELDDSALYLCASSLVGDRDTQYFGPGTRLTVL.

This clone was detected once. The chain has TRBV5-1 and TRBJ2-1, with 11 positions matching TRBD2. The CDR3 has 16 amino acids. With V trimmed by 4 bases and J by 7 bases, 10 bases remained unmatched. The germline gives CDR1 SGHRS, CDR2 YFSETQ. The CDR3 sequence is CASSPTSSGGRNEQFF. The CDR3 DNA reads TGCGCCAGCAGCCCTACCTCTAGCGGGGGGCGGAATGAGCAGTTCTTC.

This rearrangement joins TRBV14 to TRBJ2-3; 8 nucleotides align to TRBD1. The V segment lost 5 bases and the J segment 3 bases; nucleotides outside the gene matches: 7. Germline V gene data show CDR1 as SGHDN and CDR2 as FVKESK. The CDR3 is made up of 15 amino acids. CDR3 sequence: CASSARGLSTDTQYF. The CDR3 DNA follows: TGTGCCAGCAGCGCCAGGGGGCTGTCGACAGATACGCAGTATTTT.

The V and J genes are TRBV28 and TRBJ1-1; D unresolved. Germline V gene data show CDR1 as MDHEN and CDR2 as SYDVKM. V gave up 3 bases and J gave up 1 base, with 9 bases separating them. The CDR3 runs to 14 residues. The CDR3 protein is CASSFGSPNTEAFF. As DNA, the CDR3 is TGTGCCAGCAGTTTTGGCAGCCCGAACACTGAAGCTTTCTTT.

The chain links TRBV28 to TRBJ2-7, with D possibly matching TRBD2 (6 bases). The CDR3 has 19 residues. Looked up from germline, CDR1 is MDHEN and CDR2 is SYDVKM. The V and J ends lost 2 bases and 1 base respectively, with 24 bases between them. The CDR3 loop reads CASSLHSRPSGGRSYEQYF. DNA of the CDR3: TGTGCCAGCAGTTTACACTCCCGTCCTTCCGGAGGGAGGTCCTACGAGCAGTACTTC.

This chain links TRBV18 with TRBJ2-5, with D perhaps matching TRBD1 (6 bases). Trimming removed 6 bases at V and 5 bases at J, with 13 bases between. This CDR3 is 13 amino acids long. CDR1 is KGHSH and CDR2 is LQKENI in the germline V gene. This chain's CDR3 is CASSAPGVETQYF. CDR3 nucleotides: TGTGCCAGCTCGGCTCCAGGGGTTGAGACCCAGTACTTC.

The J gene is TRBJ2-7, the V gene TRBV27; D is undetermined. Germline CDR1 reads MNHEY; CDR2 reads SMNVEV (reference sequence). V shed 1 base and J shed 6 bases, with 13 bases lying between them. The CDR3 runs 14 residues. CDR3 protein: CASSLLWKPLEQYF. CDR3 in DNA: TGTGCCAGCAGTTTATTGTGGAAGCCCCTCGAGCAGTACTTC.

The chain combines TRBV5-4 with TRBJ1-5; D is perhaps TRBD1 (6 bases). V lost 0 bases and J 5 bases, leaving 12 bases between the germline ends. Germline V gene data show CDR1 as SGHNT and CDR2 as YYREEE (reference sequence). The CDR3 sequence is 15 residues long. In DNA form, the CDR3 reads TGTGCCAGCAGCTTGGTTCCGGGGGGCGATCAGCCCCAGCATTTT. It encodes CASSLVPGGDQPQHF.